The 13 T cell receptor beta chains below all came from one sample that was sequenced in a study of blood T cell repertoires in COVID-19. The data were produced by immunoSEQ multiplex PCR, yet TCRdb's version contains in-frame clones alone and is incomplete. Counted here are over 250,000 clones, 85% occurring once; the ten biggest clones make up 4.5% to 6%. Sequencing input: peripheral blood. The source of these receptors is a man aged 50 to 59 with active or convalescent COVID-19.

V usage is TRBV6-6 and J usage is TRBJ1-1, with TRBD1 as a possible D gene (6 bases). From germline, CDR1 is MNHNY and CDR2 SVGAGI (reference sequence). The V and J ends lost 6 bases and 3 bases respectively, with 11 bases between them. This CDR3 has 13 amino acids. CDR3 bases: TGTGCCAGCAGCCACAGGGTAGACACTGAAGCTTTCTTT. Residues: CASSHRVDTEAFF.

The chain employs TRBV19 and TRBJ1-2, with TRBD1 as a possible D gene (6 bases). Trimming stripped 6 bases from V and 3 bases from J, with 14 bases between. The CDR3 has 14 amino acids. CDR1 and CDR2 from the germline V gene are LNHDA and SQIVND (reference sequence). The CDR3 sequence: CASRSDRTDYGYTF. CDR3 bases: TGTGCCAGTAGATCCGACAGGACTGACTATGGCTACACCTTC.

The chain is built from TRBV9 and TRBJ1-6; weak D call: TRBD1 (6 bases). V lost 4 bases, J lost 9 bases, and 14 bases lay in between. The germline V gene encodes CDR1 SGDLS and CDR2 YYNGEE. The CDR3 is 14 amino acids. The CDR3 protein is CASSQRGGSSPLHF. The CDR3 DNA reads TGTGCCAGCAGCCAACGAGGGGGAAGTTCACCCCTCCACTTT.

CDR3 region: CASSVQLNEKLFF. CDR3 DNA sequence: TGTGCCAGCTCAGTACAGCTTAATGAAAAACTGTTTTTT. The chain carries TRBV6-5 and TRBJ1-4; no firm D call. The germline gives CDR1 MNHEY, CDR2 SVGAGI. CDR3 length equals 13 residues. V was pared by 8 bases and J by 4 bases, with 11 bases between.

The CDR3 region has the DNA TGTGCCAGCACACAAGACAGGGGGCGGAATTCACCCCTCCACTTT. Amino acid sequence: CASTQDRGRNSPLHF. V and J are TRBV6-6 and TRBJ1-6; 10 bases fit TRBD1. The CDR3 consists of 15 residues. J gave up 7 bases and V 7 bases, and 7 bases lay outside the gene matches. CDR1 MNHNY and CDR2 SVGAGI come from the germline V gene (reference sequence).

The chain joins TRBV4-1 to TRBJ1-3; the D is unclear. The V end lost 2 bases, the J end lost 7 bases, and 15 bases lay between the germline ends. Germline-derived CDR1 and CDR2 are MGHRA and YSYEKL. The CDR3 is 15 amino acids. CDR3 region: CASSQQWAGFNTIYF. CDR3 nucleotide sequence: TGCGCCAGCAGCCAACAGTGGGCAGGATTTAACACCATATATTTT.

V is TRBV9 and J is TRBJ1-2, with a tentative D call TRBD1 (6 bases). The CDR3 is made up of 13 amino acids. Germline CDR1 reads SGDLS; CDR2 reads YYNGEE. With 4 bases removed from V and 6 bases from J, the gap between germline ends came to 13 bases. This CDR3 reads CASSTPGANGYTF. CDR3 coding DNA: TGTGCCAGCAGCACCCCAGGGGCGAATGGCTACACCTTC.

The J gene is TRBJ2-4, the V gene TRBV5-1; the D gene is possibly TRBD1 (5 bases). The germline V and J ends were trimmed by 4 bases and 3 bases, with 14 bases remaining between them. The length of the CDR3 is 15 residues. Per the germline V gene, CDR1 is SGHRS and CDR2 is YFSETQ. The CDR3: CASSRGQGDKNIQYF. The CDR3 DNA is TGCGCCAGCAGCAGGGGTCAGGGCGACAAAAACATTCAGTACTTC.

The CDR3 spells CASTKTASYGYTF. DNA for the CDR3: TGTGCCAGCACCAAGACAGCGAGCTATGGCTACACCTTC. The V and J genes are TRBV28 and TRBJ1-2; D perhaps matches TRBD1 (5 bases). Trimming cost V 7 bases and J 4 bases, with 13 bases left between them. The germline gives CDR1 MDHEN, CDR2 SYDVKM. This CDR3 contains 13 residues.

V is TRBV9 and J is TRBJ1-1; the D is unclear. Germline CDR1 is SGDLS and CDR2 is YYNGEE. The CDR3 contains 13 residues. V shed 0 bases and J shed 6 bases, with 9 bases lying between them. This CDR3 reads CASSVDAGPEAFF. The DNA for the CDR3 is TGTGCCAGCAGCGTAGATGCGGGCCCTGAAGCTTTCTTT.

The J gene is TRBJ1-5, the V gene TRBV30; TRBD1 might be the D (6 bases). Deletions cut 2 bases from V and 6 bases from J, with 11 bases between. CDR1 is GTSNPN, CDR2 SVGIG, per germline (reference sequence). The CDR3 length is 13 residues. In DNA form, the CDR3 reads TGTGCCTGGAGTACAGGGCGAGGTCAGCCCCAGCATTTT. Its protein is CAWSTGRGQPQHF.

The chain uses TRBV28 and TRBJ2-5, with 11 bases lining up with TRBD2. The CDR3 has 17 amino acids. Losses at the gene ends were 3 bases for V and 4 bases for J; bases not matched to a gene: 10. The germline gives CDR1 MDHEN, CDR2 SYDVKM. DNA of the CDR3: TGTGCCAGCAGTTTTCCCGGGCTAGCGGGAGGAGGAGAGACCCAGTACTTC. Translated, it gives CASSFPGLAGGGETQYF. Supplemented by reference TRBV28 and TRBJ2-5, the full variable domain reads DVKVTQSSRYLVKRTGEKVFLECVQDMDHENMFWYRQDPGLGLRLIYFSYDVKMKEKGDIPEGYSVSREKKERFSLILESASTNQTSMYLCASSFPGLAGGGETQYFGPGTRLLVL.

The CDR3 region is CASSLVTGVSHQPQHF. In DNA, the CDR3 is TGTGCCAGCAGCTTAGTCACAGGGGTTTCGCATCAGCCCCAGCATTTT. The chain is built from TRBV7-8 and TRBJ1-5; TRBD1 matches at 7 bases. The germline V gene has CDR1 SGHVS and CDR2 FQNEAQ. CDR3 length equals 16 residues. V shed 1 base, J shed 5 bases, and the junction held 8 bases outside the gene matches.